A single sample gave rise to the 11 T cell receptor beta chains below, sequenced in a study of control samples from healthy donors and cancer patients. Method: immunoSEQ multiplex PCR; TCRdb's copy keeps in-frame clones and lacks some. This table has more than 85,000 clones, 80% to 90% appearing once. Sample: blood. These receptors were obtained from a woman aged 45-60 years in good health.

V and J are TRBV6-5 and TRBJ1-6; D unresolved. CDR1 is MNHEY and CDR2 is SVGAGI in the germline V gene. This CDR3 is 11 amino acids long. Trimming shortened V by 6 bases and J by 14 bases, and 11 bases separated the two germline ends. The CDR3 is CASSLVTSLHF. The DNA for the CDR3 is TGTGCCAGCAGCCTTGTGACTTCCCTCCACTTT.

The rearrangement joins TRBV5-1 to TRBJ1-2, with 8 bases aligning to TRBD1. The V gene end was trimmed by 2 bases and the J gene end by 6 bases; junction bases not matched to a gene: 3. The CDR3 sequence is 13 residues long. Germline V gives CDR1 SGHRS, CDR2 YFSETQ. CDR3 nucleotide sequence: TGCGCCAGCAGCTTACAGGGGGAGGATGGCTACACCTTC. Translated: CASSLQGEDGYTF. The whole variable domain, remainder taken from reference TRBV5-1 and TRBJ1-2, is KAGVTQTPRYLIKTRGQQVTLSCSPISGHRSVSWYQQTPGQGLQFLFEYFSETQRNKGNFPGRFSGRQFSNSRSEMNVSTLELGDSALYLCASSLQGEDGYTFGSGTRLTVV.

J is TRBJ1-4 and V is TRBV21-1. TRBV21-1 corresponds to a pseudogene. The CDR3 contains 15 residues. CDR3 sequence (DNA): TGTGCCAGCAGCAAACGGGGCTGTGGGGATGAAAAACTGTTTTTT. This encodes CASSKRGCGDEKLFF.

The J gene is TRBJ1-2, the V gene TRBV18; unclear D gene. The V gene's germline CDR1 is KGHSH and CDR2 LQKENI. V was clipped by 3 bases and J by 7 bases, with 12 bases between them. The CDR3 is 13 amino acids. CDR3 sequence (DNA): TGTGCCAGCTCACCTACCGCCGATTTTGGCTACACCTTC. Translated: CASSPTADFGYTF.

The chain combines TRBV27 with TRBJ1-1; D not certain. Between the trimmed V and J ends, which lost 3 bases and 6 bases, there was a span of 11 bases. The CDR3 covers 13 residues. The germline CDR1 and CDR2 sequences are MNHEY and SMNVEV (reference sequence). The CDR3 nucleotides read TGTGCCAGCAGTTTCGTGTCGGGCGCTGAAGCTTTCTTT. Amino acid sequence: CASSFVSGAEAFF.

This chain connects TRBV12-3 or TRBV12-4 to TRBJ2-4; D is unclear. CDR3 length: 13 residues. The ends were cut back, 6 bases at V and 5 bases at J, with 11 bases in the middle. CDR3 amino acids: CASRVGAENIQYF. In DNA, the CDR3 is TGTGCCAGCAGGGTGGGCGCTGAAAACATTCAGTACTTC.

The chain employs TRBV9 and TRBJ2-2; the D gene is possibly TRBD2 (5 bases). Deletions cut 3 bases from V and 2 bases from J, with 14 bases between. This CDR3 is built from 16 residues. The germline gives CDR1 SGDLS, CDR2 YYNGEE. As DNA, the CDR3 is TGTGCCAGCAGCGACACTAGAAGTATTAACACCGGGGAGCTGTTTTTT. This sequence encodes CASSDTRSINTGELFF.

The V call is TRBV5-4, the J call TRBJ2-3; D is uncertain. Germline V gene data show CDR1 as SGHNT and CDR2 as YYREEE (reference sequence). V lost 0 bases and J 6 bases, leaving 11 bases between the germline ends. The CDR3 spans 14 residues. CDR3 in DNA: TGTGCCAGCAGCTTGGTGACACACACGGATACGCAGTATTTT. Translating gives CASSLVTHTDTQYF.

The rearrangement links TRBV15 to TRBJ1-5; TRBD1 aligns across 7 bases. V lost 6 bases, J lost 4 bases, and 9 bases stayed unmatched. CDR3 length equals 15 residues. CDR1 and CDR2 from the germline V gene are LNHNV and YYDKDF (reference sequence). CDR3 residues: CATRMSDRENQPQHF. The CDR3 DNA reads TGTGCCACCAGGATGTCAGACAGGGAGAATCAGCCCCAGCATTTT.

The rearrangement links TRBV5-6 to TRBJ1-2, with D perhaps matching TRBD1 (6 bases). Per the germline V gene, CDR1 is SGHDT and CDR2 is YYEEEE. V was pared by 5 bases and J by 4 bases, with 15 bases between. This CDR3 is 14 amino acids long. This CDR3 reads CASRAGGRTYGYTF. For the CDR3, the DNA is TGTGCCAGCAGGGCGGGGGGGCGCACCTATGGCTACACCTTC.

The chain recombines TRBV11-3 with TRBJ2-1; no firm D call. Germline CDR1 SGHNT, CDR2 YENEEA. The CDR3 totals 11 residues. V shed 5 bases and J shed 8 bases, with 7 bases lying between them. CDR3 sequence: CASSVRDEQFF. CDR3 DNA sequence: TGTGCCAGCAGCGTCCGGGATGAGCAGTTCTTC.